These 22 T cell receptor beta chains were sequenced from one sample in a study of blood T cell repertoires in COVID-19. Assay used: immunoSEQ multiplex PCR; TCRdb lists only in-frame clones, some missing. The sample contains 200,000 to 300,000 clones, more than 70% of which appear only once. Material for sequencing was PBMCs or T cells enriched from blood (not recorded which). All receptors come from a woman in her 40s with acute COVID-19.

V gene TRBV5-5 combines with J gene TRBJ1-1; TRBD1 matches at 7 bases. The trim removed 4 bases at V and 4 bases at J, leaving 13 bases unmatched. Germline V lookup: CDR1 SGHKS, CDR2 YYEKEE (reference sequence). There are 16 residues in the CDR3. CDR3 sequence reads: CASSLGQRWWSTEAFF. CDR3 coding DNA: TGTGCCAGCAGCCTGGGACAGAGGTGGTGGAGCACTGAAGCTTTCTTT.

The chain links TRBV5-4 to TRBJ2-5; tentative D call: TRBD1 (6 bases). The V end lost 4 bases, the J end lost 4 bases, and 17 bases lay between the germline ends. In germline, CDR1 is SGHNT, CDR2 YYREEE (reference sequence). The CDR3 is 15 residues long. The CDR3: CASSRSLPGAETQYF. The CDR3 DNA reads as TGTGCCAGCAGCCGATCGCTTCCAGGGGCAGAGACCCAGTACTTC.

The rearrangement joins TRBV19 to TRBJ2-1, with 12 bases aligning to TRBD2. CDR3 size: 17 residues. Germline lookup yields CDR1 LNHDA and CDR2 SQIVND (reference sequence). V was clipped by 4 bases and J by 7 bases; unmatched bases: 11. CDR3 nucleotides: TGTGCCAGTAGTAAGCCCCTTCCCGGGACTAGCGGGAATGAGCAGTTCTTC. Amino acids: CASSKPLPGTSGNEQFF.

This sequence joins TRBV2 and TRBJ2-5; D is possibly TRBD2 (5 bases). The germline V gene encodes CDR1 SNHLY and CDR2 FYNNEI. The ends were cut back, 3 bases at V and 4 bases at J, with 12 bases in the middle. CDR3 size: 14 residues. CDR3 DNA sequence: TGTGCCAGCAGTGAGATGAGGGATCCAGAGACCCAGTACTTC. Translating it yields CASSEMRDPETQYF. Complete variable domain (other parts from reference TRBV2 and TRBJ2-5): EPEVTQTPSHQVTQMGQEVILRCVPISNHLYFYWYRQILGQKVEFLVSFYNNEISEKSEIFDDQFSVERPDGSNFTLKIRSTKLEDSAMYFCASSEMRDPETQYFGPGTRLLVL.

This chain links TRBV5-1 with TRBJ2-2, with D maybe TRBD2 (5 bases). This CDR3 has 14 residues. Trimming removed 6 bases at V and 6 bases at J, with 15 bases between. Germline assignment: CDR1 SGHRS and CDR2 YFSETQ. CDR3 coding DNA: TGCGCCAGCACTAGGACTTCAAGTCCCGGGGAGCTGTTTTTT. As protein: CASTRTSSPGELFF.

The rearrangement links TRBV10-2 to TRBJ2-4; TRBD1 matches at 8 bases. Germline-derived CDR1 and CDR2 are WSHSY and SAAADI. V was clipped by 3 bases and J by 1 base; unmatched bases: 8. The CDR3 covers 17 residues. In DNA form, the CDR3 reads TGCGCCAGCAGTGACTGGACAGGGTTTGGGGCCAAAAACATTCAGTACTTC. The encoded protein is CASSDWTGFGAKNIQYF.

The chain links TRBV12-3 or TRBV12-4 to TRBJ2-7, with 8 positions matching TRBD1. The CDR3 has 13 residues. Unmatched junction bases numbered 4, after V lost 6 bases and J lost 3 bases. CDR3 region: CASRRTGIYEQYF. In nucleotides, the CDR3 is TGTGCCAGCAGACGGACAGGGATCTACGAGCAGTACTTC.

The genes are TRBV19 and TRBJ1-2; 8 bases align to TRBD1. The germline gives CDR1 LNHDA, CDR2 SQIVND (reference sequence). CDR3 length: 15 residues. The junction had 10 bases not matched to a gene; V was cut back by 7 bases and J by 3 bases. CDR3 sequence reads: CASTPKTGDDYGYTF. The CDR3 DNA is TGTGCCAGTACCCCCAAGACAGGGGATGACTATGGCTACACCTTC.

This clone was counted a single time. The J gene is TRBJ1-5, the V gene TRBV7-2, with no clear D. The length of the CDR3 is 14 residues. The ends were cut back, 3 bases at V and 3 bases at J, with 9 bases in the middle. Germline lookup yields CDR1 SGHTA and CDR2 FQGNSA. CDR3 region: CASSFQVINQPQHF. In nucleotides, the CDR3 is TGTGCCAGCAGCTTTCAGGTGATCAATCAGCCCCAGCATTTT.

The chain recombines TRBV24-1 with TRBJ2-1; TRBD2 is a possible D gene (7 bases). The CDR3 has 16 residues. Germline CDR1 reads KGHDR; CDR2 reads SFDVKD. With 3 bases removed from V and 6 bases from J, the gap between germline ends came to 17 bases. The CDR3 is CATSDPGQGRVNEQFF. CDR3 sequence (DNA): TGTGCCACCAGTGATCCTGGGCAGGGGAGGGTCAATGAGCAGTTCTTC.

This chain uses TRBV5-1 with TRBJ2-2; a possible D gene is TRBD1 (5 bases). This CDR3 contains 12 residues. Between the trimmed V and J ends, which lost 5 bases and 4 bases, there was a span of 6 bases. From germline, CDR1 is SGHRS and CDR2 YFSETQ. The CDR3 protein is CASRQGTGELFF. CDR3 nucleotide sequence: TGCGCCAGCAGGCAGGGCACCGGGGAGCTGTTTTTT.

The CDR3 nucleotides read TGCGCCAGCAGCCAGTCGGAGGCGTACAATGAGCAGTTCTTC. As protein: CASSQSEAYNEQFF. The chain joins TRBV4-1 to TRBJ2-1; tentatively, D is TRBD2 (5 bases). The CDR3 length is 14 residues. V dropped 3 bases and J dropped 4 bases, with 10 bases sitting between them. CDR1 and CDR2 (germline): MGHRA, YSYEKL.

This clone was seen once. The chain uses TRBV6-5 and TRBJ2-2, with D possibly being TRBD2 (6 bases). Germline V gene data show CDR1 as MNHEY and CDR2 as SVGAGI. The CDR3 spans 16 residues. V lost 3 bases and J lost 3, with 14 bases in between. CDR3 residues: CASSYSGTFHTGELFF. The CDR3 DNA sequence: TGTGCCAGCAGTTATTCCGGGACTTTCCACACCGGGGAGCTGTTTTTT.

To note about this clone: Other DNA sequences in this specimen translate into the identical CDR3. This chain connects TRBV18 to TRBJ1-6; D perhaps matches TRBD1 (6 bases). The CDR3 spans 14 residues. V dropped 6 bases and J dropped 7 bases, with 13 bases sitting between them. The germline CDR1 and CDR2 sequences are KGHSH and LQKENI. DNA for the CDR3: TGTGCCAGCTCGCCGGGGGGGCGAAATTCACCCCTCCACTTT. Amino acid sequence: CASSPGGRNSPLHF.

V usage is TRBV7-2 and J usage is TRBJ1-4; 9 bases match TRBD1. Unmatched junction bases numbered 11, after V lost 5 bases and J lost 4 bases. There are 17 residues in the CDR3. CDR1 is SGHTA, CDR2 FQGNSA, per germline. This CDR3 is CASSNAPLGQGNEKLFF. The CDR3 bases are TGTGCCAGCAGCAATGCCCCCCTGGGACAGGGTAATGAAAAACTGTTTTTT.

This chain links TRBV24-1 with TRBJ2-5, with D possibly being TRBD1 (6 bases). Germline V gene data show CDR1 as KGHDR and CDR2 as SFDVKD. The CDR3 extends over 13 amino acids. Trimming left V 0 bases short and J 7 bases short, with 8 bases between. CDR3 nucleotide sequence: TGTGCCACCAGTGATTTGACAGGGCCGACCCAGTACTTC. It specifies CATSDLTGPTQYF.

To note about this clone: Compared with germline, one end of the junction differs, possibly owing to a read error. This chain's CDR3 is CASSLKGEVNIGELFF. The CDR3 bases are TGTGCCAGCAGCTTAAAAGGGGAGGTCAACATCGGGGAGCTGTTTTTT. V is TRBV7-2 and J is TRBJ2-2; a possible D gene is TRBD2 (6 bases). The CDR3 is 16 residues long. The V gene's germline CDR1 is SGHTA and CDR2 FQGNSA. Together with reference TRBV7-2 and TRBJ2-2, the CDR3 gives the full variable domain: GAGVSQSPSNKVTEKGKDVELRCDPISGHTALYWYRQSLGQGLEFLIYFQGNSAPDKSGLPSDRFSAERTGGSVSTLTIQRTQQEDSAVYLCASSLKGEVNIGELFFGEGSRLTVL.

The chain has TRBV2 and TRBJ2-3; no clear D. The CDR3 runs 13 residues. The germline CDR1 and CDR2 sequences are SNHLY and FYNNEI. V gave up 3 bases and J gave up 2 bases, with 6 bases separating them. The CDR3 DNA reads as TGTGCCAGCAGTGAGCGGTACACAGATACGCAGTATTTT. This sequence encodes CASSERYTDTQYF.

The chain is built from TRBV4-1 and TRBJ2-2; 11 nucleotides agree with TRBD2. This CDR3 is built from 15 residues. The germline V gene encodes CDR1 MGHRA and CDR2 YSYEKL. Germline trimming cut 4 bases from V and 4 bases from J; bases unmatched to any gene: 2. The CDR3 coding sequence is TGCGCCAGCAGCCGGGGGACTAGCGGCACCGGGGAGCTGTTTTTT. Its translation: CASSRGTSGTGELFF.

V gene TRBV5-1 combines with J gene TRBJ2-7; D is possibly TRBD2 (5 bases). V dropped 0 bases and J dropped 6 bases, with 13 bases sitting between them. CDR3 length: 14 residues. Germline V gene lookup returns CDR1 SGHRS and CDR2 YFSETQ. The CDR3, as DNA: TGCGCCAGCAGCTTGGAAGGGAGAGTGACCGAGCAGTACTTC. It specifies CASSLEGRVTEQYF.

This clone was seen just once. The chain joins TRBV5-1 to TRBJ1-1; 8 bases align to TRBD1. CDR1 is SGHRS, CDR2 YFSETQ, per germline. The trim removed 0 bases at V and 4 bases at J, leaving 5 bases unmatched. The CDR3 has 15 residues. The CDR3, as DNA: TGCGCCAGCAGCTTGGCCGGCAGGGGGCCCACTGAAGCTTTCTTT. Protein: CASSLAGRGPTEAFF.

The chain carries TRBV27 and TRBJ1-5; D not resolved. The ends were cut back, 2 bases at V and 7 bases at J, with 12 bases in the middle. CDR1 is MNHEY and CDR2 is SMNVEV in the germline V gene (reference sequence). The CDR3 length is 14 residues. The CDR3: CASSLDLQAQPQHF. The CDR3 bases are TGTGCCAGCAGTTTAGACCTTCAGGCACAGCCCCAGCATTTT.